One sample yielded the 7 T cell receptor beta chains listed below, sequenced in a study of metastatic and nonmetastatic thyroid tumors. MiXCR re-clonotyped the PCR reads for TCRdb. The data contain fewer than 6,500 clones, roughly 28% of them singletons. No patient had received any treatment before thyroid surgery. The sample was adjacent normal tissue. The origin of the receptors is a female donor with papillary thyroid cancer or a benign thyroid nodule (not recorded which). Some clones in this sample may be carry-over from other donors' samples.

This clone has just one count. The chain is built from TRBV4-1 and TRBJ2-3, with unresolved D. Trimming removed 2 bases from V and 0 bases from J, with 6 bases in between. Looked up from germline, CDR1 is MGHRA and CDR2 is YSYEKL. The CDR3 is made up of 14 amino acids. Written as DNA, the CDR3 is TGCGCCAGCAGCCAATACGAAAGCACAGATACGCAGTATTTT. Protein: CASSQYESTDTQYF.

This clone counts as medium-sized. This sequence joins TRBV2 and TRBJ2-6; 11 nucleotides agree with TRBD1. V lost 7 bases, J lost 4 bases, and 6 bases stayed unmatched. CDR1 and CDR2 from the germline V gene are SNHLY and FYNNEI. The CDR3 has 16 amino acids. The CDR3 is CASTGTGGSGANVLTF. CDR3 bases: TGTGCCAGCACCGGGACAGGGGGTTCAGGGGCCAACGTCCTGACTTTC.

This clone is medium-sized (0.01 to 0.1%) by share. The V and J genes are TRBV7-3 and TRBJ2-1; 10 nucleotides align to TRBD2. Germline V lookup: CDR1 SGHTA, CDR2 FQGTGA. Losses at the gene ends were 4 bases for V and 6 bases for J; bases not matched to a gene: 6. The CDR3 spans 15 residues. This chain's CDR3 is CASSYVAGGGNEQFF. The CDR3 region has the DNA TGTGCCAGCAGCTACGTAGCGGGAGGAGGCAATGAGCAGTTCTTC.

The chain carries TRBV2 and TRBJ2-3; D perhaps matches TRBD1 (5 bases). V shed 2 bases and J shed 0 bases, with 9 bases lying between them. The CDR3 contains 15 residues. Germline V lookup: CDR1 SNHLY, CDR2 FYNNEI. This chain's CDR3 is CASSETGSSTDTQYF. The CDR3 region has the DNA TGTGCCAGCAGTGAAACAGGATCTAGCACAGATACGCAGTATTTT.

The genes are TRBV12-3 or TRBV12-4 and TRBJ2-1; D uncertain. The V end was cut by 1 base, the J end by 6 bases, with 10 bases between. CDR3 length equals 14 residues. The CDR3 loop is CASSLVNFGNEQFF. CDR3 nucleotide sequence: TGTGCCAGCAGTTTAGTTAATTTTGGCAATGAGCAGTTCTTC.

This clone has a handful of counts. In DNA form, the CDR3 reads TGTGCCAGCAGTTTAGGGCAGGGGAGGGCCTACGAGCAGTACTTC. It codes for CASSLGQGRAYEQYF. The genes are TRBV27 and TRBJ2-7; D possibly corresponds to TRBD2 (7 bases). V shed 2 bases and J shed 2 bases, with 13 bases lying between them. The CDR3 has 15 amino acids. In germline, CDR1 is MNHEY, CDR2 SMNVEV (reference sequence).

This clone has at least ten counts. The rearrangement joins TRBV5-1 to TRBJ2-3, with 7 bases lining up with TRBD2. Germline trimming cut 1 base from V and 1 base from J; bases unmatched to any gene: 3. CDR1 is SGHRS, CDR2 YFSETQ, per germline. The CDR3 runs to 15 residues. The DNA of the CDR3 is TGCGCCAGCAGCTTGAGTACTAGCGGCACAGATACGCAGTATTTT. Its protein is CASSLSTSGTDTQYF.